This T cell receptor (beta chain) derives from a study of CD8+CD57+ T cells in acquired aplastic anemia. This clonotype was seen at least ten times. Its specificity is unknown. Germline V gene lookup returns CDR1 MNHEY and CDR2 SVGAGI. V gave up 1 base and J gave up 8 bases, with 8 bases separating them. CDR3 size: 13 residues. Points from the study as a whole: Patients shared 25 to 35 CD8+ CDR3 sequences with controls.

Sequenced patients had shown CD8+CD57+ cell expansion by flow cytometry. Genomic DNA templated the TCR beta VDJ and CDR3 profiling. TCRdb ran MiXCR on the reads and lists one entry per CDR3 protein. The data show about 40,000 distinct CDR3 sequences, roughly three fifths seen once. The chain is built from TRBV6-5 and TRBJ2-2; D remains unclear. The receptor was derived from a human donor with aplastic anemia. The sample taken for sequencing was sorted CD4+, CD8+, or CD8+CD57+ T cells (not recorded which) from PBMCs. The CDR3 is CASSYLRAGELFF. In DNA form, the CDR3 reads TGTGCCAGCAGTTACTTACGGGCAGGGGAGCTGTTTTTT.